The 18 T cell receptor beta chains below all came from one sample that was sequenced in a study of shared clonotypes between healthy human individuals. Repertoires were generated with immunoSEQ multiplex PCR, while TCRdb's copy carries only in-frame clones and drops some. There are approximately 2.5 million clones in the sample; under 95% occur only once, and about 0.39% lies in the top ten. Material for sequencing was naive CD4+ T cells from PBMCs. This sample's subset: CD45RA+ positively selected. The source is a man between 18 and 29 years old in good health. Some clones in this sample may be carry-over from other donors' samples.

The rearrangement links TRBV5-1 to TRBJ1-2; 9 bases are shared with TRBD1. The CDR3 is 15 residues long. CDR1 is SGHRS, CDR2 YFSETQ, per germline. V was pared by 4 bases and J by 4 bases, with 8 bases of the junction left unmatched. The CDR3 loop reads CASSAGQGKSYGYTF. CDR3 nucleotide sequence: TGCGCCAGCAGCGCGGGACAGGGCAAGAGCTATGGCTACACCTTC. The variable domain in full, completed from reference TRBV5-1 and TRBJ1-2, reads KAGVTQTPRYLIKTRGQQVTLSCSPISGHRSVSWYQQTPGQGLQFLFEYFSETQRNKGNFPGRFSGRQFSNSRSEMNVSTLELGDSALYLCASSAGQGKSYGYTFGSGTRLTVV.

The J gene is TRBJ2-3, the V gene TRBV6-1, with D tentatively TRBD1 (6 bases). V lost 5 bases, J lost 4 bases, and 10 bases lay in between. The CDR3 runs 13 residues. Germline V gene lookup returns CDR1 MNHNS and CDR2 SASEGT. CDR3 residues: CASSLQGSDTQYF. In nucleotides, the CDR3 is TGTGCCAGCAGTCTACAGGGATCAGATACGCAGTATTTT.

The rearrangement links TRBV28 to TRBJ2-1, with D perhaps assigned TRBD1 or TRBD2 (5 bases each). The CDR3 extends over 15 amino acids. With 3 bases removed from V and 8 bases from J, the gap between germline ends came to 17 bases. Germline CDR1 is MDHEN and CDR2 is SYDVKM. CDR3 amino acids: CASSLWDRDLDEQFF. The CDR3, as DNA: TGTGCCAGCAGTTTGTGGGACCGAGATTTAGATGAGCAGTTCTTC.

The V gene is TRBV7-9, the J gene TRBJ2-1; 8 positions agree with TRBD1. The germline gives CDR1 SEHNR, CDR2 FQNEAQ (reference sequence). This CDR3 region has 14 residues. With V trimmed by 5 bases and J by 6 bases, 6 bases remained unmatched. CDR3 residues: CASSRTGTGNEQFF. The CDR3 DNA reads as TGTGCCAGCAGCCGGACCGGGACAGGCAATGAGCAGTTCTTC.

The chain is built from TRBV19 and TRBJ2-7; either TRBD1 or TRBD2 may supply D (5 bases each). V was clipped by 8 bases and J by 3 bases, with 17 bases between them. CDR3 length: 14 amino acids. Per germline, CDR1 LNHDA and CDR2 SQIVND (reference sequence). CDR3 region: CASARQRVGYEQYF. CDR3 DNA sequence: TGTGCCAGTGCCCGACAGAGGGTTGGCTACGAGCAGTACTTC.

The chain recombines TRBV28 with TRBJ1-1; 11 positions match TRBD1. The junction had 9 bases not matched to a gene; V was cut back by 2 bases and J by 10 bases. Germline V CDR1 and CDR2: MDHEN, SYDVKM. The CDR3 sequence is 15 residues long. CDR3 nucleotides: TGTGCCAGCAGTTTACGAACAGGGACAGGGGGATTAGCTTTCTTT. Translated: CASSLRTGTGGLAFF.

The chain employs TRBV5-4 and TRBJ2-1; 9 nucleotides align to TRBD2. J gave up 4 bases and V 2 bases, and 4 bases lay outside the gene matches. This CDR3 has 15 residues. Germline lookup yields CDR1 SGHNT and CDR2 YYREEE (reference sequence). In nucleotides, the CDR3 is TGTGCCAGCAGCTTCCGACTAGCGGAATACAATGAGCAGTTCTTC. It is translated as CASSFRLAEYNEQFF.

This clone was counted once. This sample includes further DNA sequences coding for the same CDR3. This chain links TRBV7-8 with TRBJ2-1; 9 nucleotides agree with TRBD1. V shed 3 bases and J 1 base; nucleotides not matched to a gene: 1. The length of the CDR3 is 15 residues. The germline V gene encodes CDR1 SGHVS and CDR2 FQNEAQ. The DNA for the CDR3 is TGTGCCAGCAGCTTGGACAGGGGTTCCTACAATGAGCAGTTCTTC. Its protein is CASSLDRGSYNEQFF.

The CDR3 sequence is CASSLGGTGGLNEQFF. CDR3 bases: TGTGCCAGCAGTTTGGGGGGGACAGGGGGCCTCAATGAGCAGTTCTTC. This chain connects TRBV28 to TRBJ2-1, with 12 bases fitting TRBD1. In germline, CDR1 is MDHEN, CDR2 SYDVKM. CDR3 length: 16 amino acids. The junction had 6 bases not matched to a gene; V was cut back by 3 bases and J by 6 bases.

The chain has TRBV28 and TRBJ2-1; D gene unclear. V lost 1 base and J lost 10, with 8 bases in between. CDR1 is MDHEN, CDR2 SYDVKM, per germline. The CDR3 extends over 12 amino acids. This CDR3 is CASSLSRAEQFF. The CDR3 DNA reads as TGTGCCAGCAGTTTATCAAGGGCAGAGCAGTTCTTC.

This sequence joins TRBV27 and TRBJ1-1, with 7 bases fitting TRBD1. In germline, CDR1 is MNHEY, CDR2 SMNVEV (reference sequence). After removal of 5 bases from V and 7 bases from J, the junction contained 10 bases not matched to a gene. The CDR3 has 14 amino acids. CDR3 nucleotides: TGTGCCAGCAGTCTCTACGACAGGGAGAGTGAAGCTTTCTTT. Amino acid sequence: CASSLYDRESEAFF.

The chain employs TRBV5-5 and TRBJ1-1; possible D gene TRBD1, 5 bases. Trimming cost V 0 bases and J 0 bases, with 15 bases left between them. The CDR3 is 17 amino acids. Germline values: CDR1 SGHKS, CDR2 YYEKEE (reference sequence). CDR3 DNA sequence: TGTGCCAGCAGCTTGGTATGGGTGACAGCACTGAACACTGAAGCTTTCTTT. Amino acids: CASSLVWVTALNTEAFF.

The rearrangement uses TRBV2 and TRBJ2-3; TRBD2 matches at 8 bases. The V segment lost 2 bases and the J segment 4 bases; nucleotides outside the gene matches: 5. In germline, CDR1 is SNHLY, CDR2 FYNNEI. The length of the CDR3 is 15 residues. CDR3 sequence (DNA): TGTGCCAGCAGTGAACTAGCGGGTGATGCAGATACGCAGTATTTT. Translated: CASSELAGDADTQYF.

This rearrangement joins TRBV11-2 to TRBJ2-7, with TRBD1 matching over 9 bases. Per germline, CDR1 SGHAT and CDR2 FQNNGV. The V and J ends lost 5 bases and 0 bases, in that order; junction bases with no gene match: 11. This CDR3 has 17 amino acids. As DNA, the CDR3 is TGTGCCAGCAGCGGACGGGGGGACAGGGCGTTCTCCTACGAGCAGTACTTC. It codes for CASSGRGDRAFSYEQYF.

This sequence joins TRBV27 and TRBJ2-7; D perhaps matches TRBD2 (6 bases). The germline CDR1 and CDR2 sequences are MNHEY and SMNVEV (reference sequence). CDR3 length: 17 residues. V shed 3 bases and J shed 2 bases, with 20 bases lying between them. The CDR3 DNA follows: TGTGCCAGCAGTTTCTCGGTTTGGCGGGGCGTCACCTACGAGCAGTACTTC. Protein sequence: CASSFSVWRGVTYEQYF.

The V gene is TRBV5-1, the J gene TRBJ1-4, with 8 bases identical to TRBD1. Germline V gene lookup returns CDR1 SGHRS and CDR2 YFSETQ. The CDR3 consists of 15 residues. V lost 2 bases to trimming and J lost 2 bases; unmatched junction nucleotides: 2. The CDR3 spells CASSLPGGTNEKLFF. As DNA, the CDR3 is TGCGCCAGCAGCTTACCAGGGGGCACTAATGAAAAACTGTTTTTT. Supplemented by reference TRBV5-1 and TRBJ1-4, the full variable domain reads KAGVTQTPRYLIKTRGQQVTLSCSPISGHRSVSWYQQTPGQGLQFLFEYFSETQRNKGNFPGRFSGRQFSNSRSEMNVSTLELGDSALYLCASSLPGGTNEKLFFGSGTQLSVL.

This rearrangement joins TRBV19 to TRBJ2-2, with 14 bases that match TRBD2. Losses at the gene ends were 8 bases for V and 4 bases for J; bases not matched to a gene: 0. CDR1 is LNHDA, CDR2 SQIVND, per germline (reference sequence). The CDR3 covers 14 residues. CDR3 residues: CASGTSGSTGELFF. The CDR3 DNA follows: TGTGCCAGTGGGACTAGCGGGAGCACCGGGGAGCTGTTTTTT.

J is TRBJ1-2 and V is TRBV6-1; 7 bases match TRBD1. From germline, CDR1 is MNHNS and CDR2 SASEGT. V trimming: 4 bases; J trimming: 0 bases; junction bases outside the gene matches: 2. The CDR3 runs to 14 residues. CDR3 coding DNA: TGTGCCAGCAGTGGGCAGGGGGCTAACTATGGCTACACCTTC. Translated, it gives CASSGQGANYGYTF.